This TCR beta chain came from a study of shared clonotypes between healthy human individuals. Study details: There were three CD4 naive, three CD4 memory, two CD8 naive and one CD8 memory plates per donor.

Subsets obtained from CD4+ cells comprised CD45RA+ naive and CD45RA-negative memory cells. CDR1 and CDR2 from the germline V gene are SGHNT and YYREEE (reference sequence). Trimming removed 4 bases from V and 6 bases from J, with 20 bases in between. The CDR3 covers 15 residues. Each PCR replicate from the sorted subsets contained 150 to 200 ng DNA, which is 25,000 to 30,000 T cell genomes. TCRdb keeps only in-frame clones here, not all; method: immunoSEQ multiplex PCR. The sample has about 710,000 clones, less than 80% seen once. The sample was memory CD4+ T cells sorted from blood. Subset: CD45RA-negative fraction. The receptor was isolated from a woman in her twenties or thirties in good health. The chain couples TRBV5-4 to TRBJ2-7, with a weak D call TRBD1 (5 bases). This chain's CDR3 is CASSGPIQQVTEQYF. CDR3 in DNA: TGTGCCAGCAGCGGTCCAATCCAACAGGTAACCGAGCAGTACTTC.